The 21 T cell receptor beta chains reported below all come from one sample, sequenced in a study of T cell changes during pregnancy in multiple sclerosis. Profiling relied on immunoSEQ multiplex PCR, and the TCRdb table lists in-frame clones only, not all of them. The table has tens of thousands of clones, about 89% seen once. The sample here was CD4+ T cells from peripheral blood mononuclear cells, taken in the first trimester of pregnancy. The receptors were gathered from a female donor with multiple sclerosis, enrolled in a pregnancy study.

By share, this clone counts as medium-sized. The J gene is TRBJ2-7, the V gene TRBV2; maybe TRBD2 (7 bases). V dropped 7 bases and J dropped 4 bases, with 17 bases sitting between them. This CDR3 region has 14 residues. CDR1 is SNHLY, CDR2 FYNNEI, per germline. The CDR3 here is CASTEGGGGYEQYF. DNA of the CDR3: TGTGCCAGCACCGAGGGGGGGGGAGGGTACGAGCAGTACTTC.

The rearrangement links TRBV10-2 to TRBJ2-7; TRBD1 aligns across 8 bases. The CDR3 is made up of 16 amino acids. Losses at the gene ends were 3 bases for V and 1 base for J; bases not matched to a gene: 8. CDR1 and CDR2 from the germline V gene are WSHSY and SAAADI. The CDR3 protein is CASSDIRQGKSYEQYF. DNA for the CDR3: TGCGCCAGCAGTGATATTCGACAGGGGAAATCCTACGAGCAGTACTTC.

As to this clone: Other DNA sequences in the sample encode the same CDR3. The V call is TRBV30, the J call TRBJ1-5; D is possibly TRBD1 (5 bases). This CDR3 comprises 13 residues. Germline V gives CDR1 GTSNPN, CDR2 SVGIG (reference sequence). V was trimmed by 3 bases and J by 3 bases, leaving 9 bases between them. As DNA, the CDR3 is TGTGCCTGGAGCGGGGGTGACAATCAGCCCCAGCATTTT. Encoded protein: CAWSGGDNQPQHF.

This clone was counted between two and nine times. The chain carries TRBV5-4 and TRBJ1-2; TRBD1 is a possible D gene (5 bases). CDR1 is SGHNT, CDR2 YYREEE, per germline (reference sequence). The CDR3 has 14 amino acids. V shed 3 bases and J shed 6 bases, with 15 bases lying between them. The DNA for the CDR3 is TGTGCCAGCAGCTGGGGGAGGCAGGGAAATGGCTACACCTTC. Amino acid sequence: CASSWGRQGNGYTF. Supplemented by reference TRBV5-4 and TRBJ1-2, the full variable domain reads ETGVTQSPTHLIKTRGQQVTLRCSSQSGHNTVSWYQQALGQGPQFIFQYYREEENGRGNFPPRFSGLQFPNYSSELNVNALELDDSALYLCASSWGRQGNGYTFGSGTRLTVV.

The genes are TRBV5-1 and TRBJ2-3; 13 nucleotides match TRBD2. CDR3 size: 16 residues. Germline V gene data show CDR1 as SGHRS and CDR2 as YFSETQ. The junction had 11 bases not matched to a gene; V was cut back by 7 bases and J by 6 bases. CDR3 loop: CASGSGLAGERDTQYF. The CDR3 nucleotides are TGCGCCAGCGGGAGCGGACTAGCGGGAGAACGGGATACGCAGTATTTT.

In its sample, this clone was seen a few times. The V and J genes are TRBV11-3 and TRBJ2-7; D remains ambiguous. V was cut by 3 bases and J by 0 bases, with 6 bases left in between. CDR1 SGHNT and CDR2 YENEEA come from the germline V gene. The CDR3 totals 13 residues. CDR3: CASSFQDSYEQYF. DNA of the CDR3: TGTGCCAGCAGCTTCCAGGACTCCTACGAGCAGTACTTC.

V gene TRBV9 combines with J gene TRBJ1-1, with D possibly matching TRBD1 (5 bases). The CDR3 sequence is 14 residues long. The germline V gene encodes CDR1 SGDLS and CDR2 YYNGEE. The V end was cut by 3 bases, the J end by 5 bases, with 14 bases between. The CDR3 nucleotides read TGTGCCAGCAGCGCAGGAGTGACAGTTACTGAAGCTTTCTTT. Its protein product is CASSAGVTVTEAFF.

The chain recombines TRBV28 with TRBJ2-7, with 14 bases matching TRBD2. With V trimmed by 7 bases and J by 4 bases, 6 bases remained unmatched. The CDR3 totals 15 residues. Germline CDR1 is MDHEN and CDR2 is SYDVKM. The chain's CDR3 is CASKGGTSGSYEQYF. The CDR3 DNA reads as TGTGCCAGCAAAGGGGGGACTAGCGGGAGTTACGAGCAGTACTTC.

The chain employs TRBV6-1 and TRBJ1-5; TRBD1 aligns across 7 bases. The CDR3 has 15 residues. The V and J ends lost 1 base and 6 bases, in that order; junction bases with no gene match: 6. From germline, CDR1 is MNHNS and CDR2 SASEGT. CDR3 residues: CASSEGQGPRQPQHF. DNA for the CDR3: TGTGCCAGCAGTGAAGGACAGGGCCCCCGTCAGCCCCAGCATTTT.

This chain connects TRBV2 to TRBJ2-1, with 10 positions matching TRBD2. The CDR3 runs to 15 residues. Looked up from germline, CDR1 is SNHLY and CDR2 is FYNNEI. V was clipped by 6 bases and J by 6 bases; unmatched bases: 8. The CDR3: CASSAASGSINEQFF. The CDR3 region has the DNA TGTGCCAGCAGCGCTGCTAGCGGGAGTATCAATGAGCAGTTCTTC.

The genes are TRBV11-2 and TRBJ2-3; TRBD2 matches 12 bases. The J segment lost 0 bases and the V segment lost 1 base, leaving 5 bases of the junction unmatched. CDR1 and CDR2 (germline): SGHAT, FQNNGV. The CDR3 totals 18 residues. The CDR3 sequence is CASSLAGLAGPSTDTQYF. The CDR3 DNA follows: TGTGCCAGCAGCTTAGCCGGACTAGCGGGACCAAGCACAGATACGCAGTATTTT.

The CDR3 here is CASSTTFQGYGYTF. The CDR3 DNA is TGTGCCAGCAGCACCACCTTTCAGGGCTATGGCTACACCTTC. The chain couples TRBV6-1 to TRBJ1-2; weak D call: TRBD1 (5 bases). Germline-derived CDR1 and CDR2 are MNHNS and SASEGT. The CDR3 length is 14 residues. The ends were cut back, 6 bases at V and 4 bases at J, with 15 bases in the middle.

In its sample, this clone was seen once. The chain employs TRBV28 and TRBJ1-1; D uncertain. V was clipped by 2 bases and J by 11 bases, with 9 bases between them. Germline CDR1 reads MDHEN; CDR2 reads SYDVKM. CDR3 size: 11 residues. CDR3 loop: CASSLGSQAFF. The CDR3 DNA reads TGTGCCAGCAGTTTAGGGAGTCAGGCTTTCTTT.

CDR3 DNA: TGTGCCAGCAGCAGGGGGGGGCCCTTGATAGCCGGCACCATATATTTT. Translation: CASSRGGPLIAGTIYF. The rearrangement joins TRBV5-6 to TRBJ1-3; tentative D call: TRBD1 (6 bases). Germline loops: CDR1 SGHDT, CDR2 YYEEEE. Trimming stripped 4 bases from V and 9 bases from J, with 23 bases between. The length of the CDR3 is 16 residues.

This sequence joins TRBV29-1 and TRBJ2-3; 11 bases align to TRBD2. Germline assignment: CDR1 SQVTM and CDR2 ANQGSEA. With V trimmed by 2 bases and J by 4 bases, 8 bases remained unmatched. This CDR3 comprises 16 residues. CDR3 sequence: CSVEPTSGRGADTQYF. CDR3 bases: TGCAGCGTTGAACCCACTAGCGGGAGAGGAGCAGATACGCAGTATTTT.

This clone came up once. CDR3 region: CASSDTGVIGYGYTF. The CDR3 coding sequence is TGTGCCAGCAGTGACACAGGGGTGATTGGCTATGGCTACACCTTC. This sequence joins TRBV2 and TRBJ1-2; the match to TRBD1 covers 7 bases. This CDR3 has 15 amino acids. V dropped 3 bases and J dropped 4; count of bases not matched to a gene: 8. In germline, CDR1 is SNHLY, CDR2 FYNNEI.

The V and J genes are TRBV6-1 and TRBJ1-1; the match to TRBD1 covers 7 bases. The ends lost 6 bases at V and 4 bases at J; junction bases unmatched: 11. CDR1 is MNHNS, CDR2 SASEGT, per germline. This CDR3 contains 15 residues. CDR3 sequence (DNA): TGTGCCAGCAGCCTCATTCAGGGGGTTGGCACTGAAGCTTTCTTT. It yields the protein CASSLIQGVGTEAFF.

This clone was seen just once. The chain recombines TRBV5-1 with TRBJ1-2; 8 bases are shared with TRBD1. CDR1 and CDR2 from the germline V gene are SGHRS and YFSETQ. The CDR3 is 15 amino acids. V lost 0 bases, J lost 9 bases, and 10 bases stayed unmatched. CDR3 loop: CASSLDGQGSLSYTF. The CDR3 DNA sequence: TGCGCCAGCAGCTTGGATGGACAGGGTTCCCTGAGCTACACCTTC.

V gene TRBV29-1 combines with J gene TRBJ2-7; D gene uncertain. The ends were cut back, 4 bases at V and 2 bases at J, with 12 bases in the middle. The CDR3 is made up of 13 amino acids. In germline, CDR1 is SQVTM, CDR2 ANQGSEA. Written as DNA, the CDR3 is TGCAGCGTTGGGGCAGGCAACCCCTACGAGCAGTACTTC. Encoded protein: CSVGAGNPYEQYF.

J is TRBJ1-2 and V is TRBV27; 8 bases line up with TRBD1. The CDR3 extends over 15 amino acids. V shed 4 bases, J shed 8 bases, and the junction held 12 bases outside the gene matches. Per the germline V gene, CDR1 is MNHEY and CDR2 is SMNVEV (reference sequence). CDR3 sequence (DNA): TGTGCCAGCAGTTCCTCCGGACAGGGCACTGGAGGCTACACCTTC. It translates to CASSSSGQGTGGYTF.

This chain joins TRBV6-6 and TRBJ1-2; TRBD1 aligns across 7 bases. Per the germline V gene, CDR1 is MNHNY and CDR2 is SVGAGI (reference sequence). Losses at the gene ends were 0 bases for V and 4 bases for J; bases not matched to a gene: 2. The length of the CDR3 is 14 residues. CDR3 loop: CASSYSGTAYGYTF. DNA for the CDR3: TGTGCCAGCAGTTACTCAGGGACAGCCTATGGCTACACCTTC.